This is a list of T cell receptor beta chains from one sample in a study of T-cell memory formation after mild COVID-19. In TCRdb, the 5' RACE reads were re-called with MiXCR into one record per CDR3 protein. The data hold about 340,000 distinct CDR3 sequences, with 10% to 15% observed a single time. The sample taken for sequencing was PBMCs or a T cell subset sorted from them (not recorded which). Receptors were obtained from a young man who had mild COVID-19 (a few samples of this study predate the infection). Cell type and time point are not known. CDR3s include the opening cysteine and the closing phenylalanine or tryptophan. Each record gives: V gene, D gene, J gene, clone size, CDR3 protein, CDR3 DNA. The D gene is left open where the match is weak. Size values are once, few and many counts, or a class for expanded clones, and some rows have none.

V: TRBV27
D: -
J: TRBJ1-2
size: -
CDR3: CASSLVQGGFLGYTF
DNA: TGTGCCAGCAGTTTAGTTCAGGGTGGTTTCCTCGGCTACACCTTC

V: TRBV20-1
D: -
J: TRBJ1-1
size: -
CDR3: CSARNDIGEAFF
DNA: TGCAGTGCTAGGAACGACATCGGTGAAGCTTTCTTT

V: TRBV14
D: -
J: TRBJ1-2
size: -
CDR3: CASSQDPGLGGYTF
DNA: TGTGCCAGCAGCCAAGACCCAGGGCTAGGCGGCTACACCTTC

V: TRBV7-9
D: TRBD2
J: TRBJ2-3
size: few
CDR3: CASSSDGGAADTQYF
DNA: TGTGCCAGCAGCTCGGACGGGGGGGCCGCAGATACGCAGTATTTT

V: TRBV5-6
D: -
J: TRBJ1-1
size: -
CDR3: CASSLGLGRDTEAFF
DNA: TGTGCCAGCAGCTTGGGTCTGGGGCGGGACACTGAAGCTTTCTTT

V: TRBV7-2
D: TRBD1
J: TRBJ1-2
size: -
CDR3: CASSRGTGVGYTF
DNA: TGTGCCAGCAGCCGCGGGACAGGGGTGGGCTACACCTTC

V: TRBV25-1
D: -
J: TRBJ1-1
size: few
CDR3: CASTDRTVGKAFF
DNA: TGTGCCAGCACTGACAGAACAGTTGGGAAAGCTTTCTTT

V: TRBV3-1
D: -
J: TRBJ1-5
size: -
CDR3: CASSQGGAKNQPQHF
DNA: TGTGCCAGCAGCCAGGGAGGGGCCAAGAATCAGCCCCAGCATTTT

V: TRBV4-1
D: TRBD2
J: TRBJ2-7
size: few
CDR3: CASSQASGGLYEQYF
DNA: TGCGCCAGCAGCCAGGCTAGCGGGGGTCTCTACGAGCAGTACTTC

V: TRBV6-5
D: -
J: TRBJ1-2
size: few
CDR3: CASSYSIAGRAGGYTF
DNA: TGTGCCAGCAGTTACTCAATAGCGGGGCGTGCTGGTGGCTACACCTTC

V: TRBV7-8
D: TRBD1
J: TRBJ2-7
size: -
CDR3: CASSFRGDSLYEQYF
DNA: TGTGCCAGCAGCTTTCGTGGGGACAGCCTCTACGAGCAGTACTTC

V: TRBV20-1
D: -
J: TRBJ2-5
size: -
CDR3: CSASSRGGETQYF
DNA: TGCAGTGCTAGTTCCCGGGGTGGGGAGACCCAGTACTTC

V: TRBV9
D: TRBD1
J: TRBJ2-3
size: -
CDR3: CASSAQTGKGDTQYF
DNA: TGTGCCAGCAGCGCCCAGACAGGGAAGGGAGATACGCAGTATTTT

V: TRBV19
D: TRBD1
J: TRBJ1-5
size: few
CDR3: CASSSRQGVVQSGNQPQHF
DNA: TGTGCCAGTAGTTCACGACAGGGGGTCGTCCAGTCCGGCAATCAGCCCCAGCATTTT

V: TRBV19
D: TRBD1
J: TRBJ1-5
size: -
CDR3: CASRRDRRSNQPQHF
DNA: TGTGCCAGTAGACGGGACAGGAGGAGCAATCAGCCCCAGCATTTT

V: TRBV20-1
D: -
J: TRBJ2-1
size: many
CDR3: CSAITGQGGFYNEQFF
DNA: TGCAGTGCTATCACGGGGCAGGGTGGTTTCTACAATGAGCAGTTCTTC

V: TRBV6-5
D: -
J: TRBJ2-1
size: many
CDR3: CAWDYNEQFF
DNA: TGTGCCTGGGACTACAATGAGCAGTTCTTC

V: TRBV19
D: -
J: TRBJ1-2
size: -
CDR3: CASTVPGVNYGYTF
DNA: TGTGCCAGTACCGTACCAGGCGTTAACTATGGCTACACCTTC

V: TRBV7-3
D: TRBD2
J: TRBJ2-3
size: many
CDR3: CASSLLGGTDTQYF
DNA: TGTGCCAGCAGCTTATTGGGGGGGACAGATACGCAGTATTTT

V: TRBV27
D: TRBD2
J: TRBJ2-1
size: -
CDR3: CASSQTSGGHEQFF
DNA: TGTGCCAGCAGCCAAACTAGCGGGGGGCATGAGCAGTTCTTC

V: TRBV6-5
D: TRBD2
J: TRBJ2-7
size: few
CDR3: CASSRIGLVSEQYF
DNA: TGTGCCAGCAGTCGCATAGGACTAGTCTCCGAGCAGTACTTC

V: TRBV5-6
D: -
J: TRBJ2-5
size: -
CDR3: CASSMTNQETQYF
DNA: TGTGCCAGCAGCATGACCAACCAAGAGACCCAGTACTTC

V: TRBV7-9
D: -
J: TRBJ2-3
size: many
CDR3: CASSLMWGTPDTQYF
DNA: TGTGCCAGCAGCTTAATGTGGGGGACCCCAGATACGCAGTATTTT

V: TRBV2
D: -
J: TRBJ2-2
size: once
CDR3: CASSDHTGELFF
DNA: TGTGCCAGCAGTGATCACACCGGGGAGCTGTTTTTT

V: TRBV2
D: TRBD2
J: TRBJ2-5
size: few
CDR3: CASSVGERGGQTQYF
DNA: TGTGCCAGCAGTGTGGGCGAGCGGGGGGGCCAGACCCAGTACTTC

V: TRBV24-1
D: -
J: TRBJ2-1
size: few
CDR3: CATSDLQGPYNEQFF
DNA: TGTGCCACCAGTGATTTGCAAGGACCCTACAATGAGCAGTTCTTC

V: TRBV3-1
D: TRBD2
J: TRBJ2-1
size: -
CDR3: CASSQASSGMEQFF
DNA: TGTGCCAGCAGCCAAGCCTCTAGCGGGATGGAGCAGTTCTTC

V: TRBV13
D: -
J: TRBJ2-7
size: -
CDR3: CASSLGLGGRRPSYEQYF
DNA: TGTGCCAGCAGCTTAGGCCTCGGGGGCCGGCGCCCCTCTTACGAGCAGTACTTC

V: TRBV4-3
D: -
J: TRBJ2-7
size: many
CDR3: CASSHNRAVEQYF
DNA: TGCGCCAGCAGCCACAACAGGGCCGTCGAGCAGTACTTC

V: TRBV12-3/TRBV12-4
D: -
J: TRBJ1-1
size: few
CDR3: CASSFRGPPEAFF
DNA: TGTGCCAGCAGTTTCAGGGGCCCTCCTGAAGCTTTCTTT

V: TRBV5-1
D: -
J: TRBJ2-2
size: -
CDR3: CASSLARQNTGELFF
DNA: TGCGCCAGCAGCTTGGCCCGGCAGAACACCGGGGAGCTGTTTTTT

V: TRBV12-3/TRBV12-4
D: TRBD2
J: TRBJ2-7
size: few
CDR3: CASSSLTSVSSYEQYF
DNA: TGTGCCAGCAGTTCCCTGACTAGCGTCAGCTCCTACGAGCAGTACTTC

V: TRBV12-3/TRBV12-4
D: -
J: TRBJ1-3
size: -
CDR3: CASSLRNSGNTIYF
DNA: TGTGCAAGCAGTTTAAGGAATTCTGGAAACACCATATATTTT

V: TRBV5-1
D: -
J: TRBJ2-3
size: -
CDR3: CASSNLGADTQYF
DNA: TGCGCCAGCAGCAACCTGGGGGCAGATACGCAGTATTTT

V: TRBV20-1
D: -
J: TRBJ2-3
size: few
CDR3: CSARDYGAMRQYF
DNA: TGCAGTGCTAGAGATTACGGGGCGATGCGGCAGTATTTT

V: TRBV4-1
D: -
J: TRBJ2-5
size: few
CDR3: CASSQDTGTLLKETQYF
DNA: TGCGCCAGCAGCCAAGATACGGGGACCCTATTGAAGGAGACCCAGTACTTC

V: TRBV6-5
D: -
J: TRBJ2-2
size: many
CDR3: CASSRTNTGELFF
DNA: TGTGCCAGCAGTCGCACAAACACCGGGGAGCTGTTTTTT

V: TRBV7-2
D: -
J: TRBJ2-4
size: many
CDR3: CASSYPPLVPQYF
DNA: TGTGCCAGCAGCTACCCCCCGCTGGTACCTCAGTACTTC

V: TRBV7-6
D: TRBD2
J: TRBJ2-3
size: -
CDR3: CASSLLAARTDTQYF
DNA: TGTGCCAGCAGCTTACTAGCGGCCCGCACAGATACGCAGTATTTT

V: TRBV3-1
D: TRBD2
J: TRBJ2-5
size: few
CDR3: CASSHIAGGSQETQYF
DNA: TGTGCCAGCAGCCATATTGCGGGGGGGTCCCAAGAGACCCAGTACTTC

V: TRBV7-9
D: -
J: TRBJ2-7
size: few
CDR3: CASSLRAGDEQYF
DNA: TGTGCCAGCAGCTTAAGGGCAGGGGACGAGCAGTACTTC

V: TRBV5-6
D: TRBD1
J: TRBJ2-3
size: -
CDR3: CASCRGLSDTQYF
DNA: TGTGCCAGCTGCAGGGGGCTGTCAGATACGCAGTATTTT

V: TRBV9
D: -
J: TRBJ2-2
size: few
CDR3: CASSVLSGTSSGELFF
DNA: TGTGCCAGCAGCGTCCTCTCCGGGACTTCCTCCGGGGAGCTGTTTTTT

V: TRBV20-1
D: -
J: TRBJ1-1
size: -
CDR3: CSARSFGGAGTEAFF
DNA: TGCAGTGCTAGGTCCTTCGGGGGGGCAGGAACTGAAGCTTTCTTT

V: TRBV24-1
D: TRBD1
J: TRBJ2-3
size: few
CDR3: CATSDRGGADTQYF
DNA: TGTGCCACCAGTGACCGAGGGGGCGCAGATACGCAGTATTTT

V: TRBV5-5
D: -
J: TRBJ1-4
size: -
CDR3: CASSWGLPTNEKLFF
DNA: TGTGCCAGCAGCTGGGGACTTCCAACTAATGAAAAACTGTTTTTT

V: TRBV6-2/TRBV6-3
D: -
J: TRBJ2-4
size: few
CDR3: CASSSYRKPQNIQYF
DNA: TGTGCCAGCAGTTCGTATCGGAAACCCCAAAACATTCAGTACTTC

V: TRBV20-1
D: TRBD1
J: TRBJ1-2
size: -
CDR3: CSASRSRTGYTF
DNA: TGCAGTGCTAGCCGAAGCAGGACAGGGTACACCTTC

V: TRBV5-5
D: -
J: TRBJ1-3
size: few
CDR3: CASSTLPGAGNTIYF
DNA: TGTGCCAGCAGCACCCTCCCAGGGGCTGGAAACACCATATATTTT

V: TRBV6-2/TRBV6-3
D: TRBD2
J: TRBJ2-3
size: few
CDR3: CASRDSGTSTDTQYF
DNA: TGTGCCAGCAGGGATAGCGGGACGTCCACAGATACGCAGTATTTT

V: TRBV5-1
D: -
J: TRBJ1-4
size: few
CDR3: CASKGVGDSSEKLFF
DNA: TGCGCCAGCAAAGGAGTCGGAGACAGTAGTGAAAAACTGTTTTTT

V: TRBV6-2/TRBV6-3
D: -
J: TRBJ2-3
size: few
CDR3: CASSYSNVGGGTDTQYF
DNA: TGTGCCAGCAGTTACTCGAATGTCGGGGGTGGTACAGATACGCAGTATTTT